These 11 T cell receptor beta chains originate from one sample sequenced in a study of blood T cell repertoires in COVID-19. Sequenced by immunoSEQ multiplex PCR; TCRdb stores in-frame clones only, minus some. The sample carries 80,000 or so clones, 88% recorded once. The sequenced sample consisted of peripheral blood. The receptors stem from a human donor in a cohort sampled during active COVID-19.

CDR3 DNA sequence: TGTGCCAGCAGTGCTAAAGCCGGGACTAGCGGGAGGGACCACGAGCAGTACTTC. Translating gives CASSAKAGTSGRDHEQYF. J is TRBJ2-7 and V is TRBV28; 16 bases align to TRBD2. V was pared by 5 bases and J by 5 bases, with 12 bases of the junction left unmatched. Germline CDR1 MDHEN, CDR2 SYDVKM. This CDR3 comprises 18 residues.

This clone was detected only once. The rearrangement joins TRBV9 to TRBJ2-3, with 15 bases that match TRBD2. The CDR3 extends over 18 amino acids. CDR1 and CDR2 from the germline V gene are SGDLS and YYNGEE. Trimming took 4 bases from V and 0 from J; bases not matched to a gene: 6. The DNA of the CDR3 is TGTGCCAGCAGCCTCGGACTAGCGGGGGGGACTAGCACAGATACGCAGTATTTT. Translating it yields CASSLGLAGGTSTDTQYF.

There are a few counts of this clone. The V gene is TRBV3-1 (or the pseudogene TRBV3-2), the J gene TRBJ2-3; 9 positions match TRBD2. The V gene end was trimmed by 4 bases and the J gene end by 0 bases; junction bases not matched to a gene: 11. CDR3 size: 18 residues. Germline CDR1 and CDR2: LGHDT and YNNKEL (reference sequence). Here the CDR3 reads CASSRAAGTSSSTDTQYF. CDR3 DNA sequence: TGTGCCAGCAGCCGAGCCGCCGGGACTAGCTCAAGCACAGATACGCAGTATTTT.

The CDR3 loop reads CASISGGRTQYF. The DNA for the CDR3 is TGTGCCAGCATAAGCGGGGGACGGACCCAGTACTTC. The rearrangement uses TRBV25-1 and TRBJ2-5, with 8 bases fitting TRBD2. The CDR3 sequence is 12 residues long. V shed 7 bases, J shed 7 bases, and the junction held 5 bases outside the gene matches. The germline V gene encodes CDR1 MGHDK and CDR2 SYGVNS.

The V gene is TRBV28, the J gene TRBJ2-1, with TRBD2 matching 14 bases. The CDR3 contains 21 residues. Germline CDR1 reads MDHEN; CDR2 reads SYDVKM. After removal of 5 bases from V and 6 bases from J, the junction contained 21 bases not matched to a gene. CDR3 nucleotides: TGTGCCAGCAGTCAGCTGATCCCGGGACTAGCGGGAGAGGGTGGTCGCAATGAGCAGTTCTTC. It codes for CASSQLIPGLAGEGGRNEQFF. Full variable domain (outside the CDR3, taken from reference TRBV28 and TRBJ2-1): DVKVTQSSRYLVKRTGEKVFLECVQDMDHENMFWYRQDPGLGLRLIYFSYDVKMKEKGDIPEGYSVSREKKERFSLILESASTNQTSMYLCASSQLIPGLAGEGGRNEQFFGPGTRLTVL.

The J gene is TRBJ1-1, the V gene TRBV30; the match to TRBD1 covers 7 bases. CDR3 size: 15 residues. CDR1 is GTSNPN, CDR2 SVGIG, per germline (reference sequence). V trimming: 1 base; J trimming: 7 bases; junction bases outside the gene matches: 12. CDR3 bases: TGTGCCTGGAGTGAGGTCTTAGGGCAGGGGGTTGAAGCTTTCTTT. Its translation: CAWSEVLGQGVEAFF.

A single count supports this clone. The chain employs TRBV29-1 and TRBJ2-1, with 10 nucleotides matching TRBD2. V lost 8 bases to trimming and J lost 0 bases; unmatched junction nucleotides: 10. This CDR3 has 16 amino acids. Germline V gene lookup returns CDR1 SQVTM and CDR2 ANQGSEA. CDR3 sequence (DNA): TGCAGCACGAGAGCGGGAGGGCCTAGCTCCTACAATGAGCAGTTCTTC. Translating it yields CSTRAGGPSSYNEQFF.

This chain links TRBV3-1 (or the pseudogene TRBV3-2) with TRBJ1-4; D is unresolved. Germline-derived CDR1 and CDR2 are LGHDT and YNNKEL (reference sequence). CDR3 length: 16 amino acids. V was trimmed by 0 bases and J by 5 bases, leaving 13 bases between them. The CDR3 DNA is TGTGCCAGCAGCCAAGATCGTCTCGCCCAGAATGAAAAACTGTTTTTT. Its translation: CASSQDRLAQNEKLFF.

This clone was counted once. The chain has TRBV2 and TRBJ2-3; 8 bases map to TRBD2. CDR3 length: 15 amino acids. J lost 7 bases, V lost 3 bases, and 9 bases had no gene match. Germline V CDR1 and CDR2: SNHLY, FYNNEI. The CDR3 protein is CASSDRPGGANTQYF. CDR3 DNA: TGTGCCAGCAGTGACAGGCCCGGGGGGGCGAATACGCAGTATTTT.

The chain has TRBV5-4 and TRBJ2-5, with 7 nucleotides matching TRBD2. Germline V gene sequence: CDR1 SGHNT, CDR2 YYREEE (reference sequence). V trimming: 0 bases; J trimming: 1 base; junction bases outside the gene matches: 3. The CDR3 contains 15 residues. The CDR3 loop is CASSLGGGGQETQYF. The CDR3 DNA follows: TGTGCCAGCAGCTTGGGGGGCGGGGGCCAAGAGACCCAGTACTTC. The full variable domain, its missing parts supplied by reference TRBV5-4 and TRBJ2-5, is ETGVTQSPTHLIKTRGQQVTLRCSSQSGHNTVSWYQQALGQGPQFIFQYYREEENGRGNFPPRFSGLQFPNYSSELNVNALELDDSALYLCASSLGGGGQETQYFGPGTRLLVL.

The gene calls are TRBV7-9 and TRBJ1-1; D might be TRBD1 (5 bases). Trimming took 2 bases from V and 4 from J, leaving 11 bases between them. Per the germline V gene, CDR1 is SEHNR and CDR2 is FQNEAQ (reference sequence). CDR3 length: 14 amino acids. CDR3 nucleotide sequence: TGTGCCAGCAGCTTAATGGGGGAGGGCACTGAAGCTTTCTTT. Its protein is CASSLMGEGTEAFF. The complete variable domain, with remaining parts taken from reference TRBV7-9 and TRBJ1-1, reads DTGVSQNPRHKITKRGQNVTFRCDPISEHNRLYWYRQTLGQGPEFLTYFQNEAQLEKSRLLSDRFSAERPKGSFSTLEIQRTEQGDSAMYLCASSLMGEGTEAFFGQGTRLTVV.